Each of the 20 T cell receptor beta chains below was sequenced from the same sample in a study of OX40 agonist ivuxolimab in advanced cancers. Using immunoSEQ multiplex PCR, the repertoire was profiled, and TCRdb retains in-frame clones only, with some absent. The sample lists about 16,000 clones, around 84% occurring once. This specimen consisted of CD4+ or CD8+ T cells sorted from blood, obtained in a trial of the OX40 agonist ivuxolimab. The receptors shown here come from an adult with an advanced solid tumor such as melanoma, head and neck, liver or kidney cancer.

The chain has TRBV2 and TRBJ1-2, with D uncertain. There are 12 residues in the CDR3. Germline values: CDR1 SNHLY, CDR2 FYNNEI. Trimming took off 6 bases at V and 4 bases at J, with 9 bases between the two ends. CDR3 sequence: CASRERPYGYTF. CDR3 bases: TGTGCCAGCAGAGAAAGGCCCTATGGCTACACCTTC.

Only a few counts were recorded for this clone. This sequence joins TRBV5-1 and TRBJ2-1, with a weak D call TRBD2 (7 bases). V gave up 3 bases and J gave up 1 base, with 29 bases separating them. The germline V gene encodes CDR1 SGHRS and CDR2 YFSETQ. This CDR3 comprises 21 residues. In DNA form, the CDR3 reads TGCGCCAGCAGCTCCCGACAGGCCAACCTATTTCAGCGGGATTCCTACAATGAGCAGTTCTTC. Protein product: CASSSRQANLFQRDSYNEQFF.

This clone was found a few times. The V and J genes are TRBV7-3 and TRBJ1-2; D not certain. The CDR3 contains 14 residues. Germline CDR1 is SGHTA and CDR2 is FQGTGA. Deletions cut 5 bases from V and 1 base from J, with 11 bases between. CDR3 nucleotide sequence: TGTGCCAGCAGCGCGAATGGGTTTAACTATGGCTACACCTTC. Protein: CASSANGFNYGYTF.

The CDR3 region is CASRGKGKTNYGYTF. In DNA form, the CDR3 reads TGCGCCAGCAGGGGTAAGGGGAAAACTAACTATGGCTACACCTTC. The chain has TRBV10-1 and TRBJ1-2; D is possibly TRBD1 (5 bases). This CDR3 comprises 15 residues. Germline CDR1 reads WNHNN; CDR2 reads SYGVQD (reference sequence). Between the trimmed V and J ends, which lost 6 bases and 0 bases, there was a span of 14 bases.

V usage is TRBV5-8 and J usage is TRBJ2-3; 9 bases map to TRBD2. The CDR3 is 13 amino acids. V lost 6 bases, J lost 1 base, and 0 bases stayed unmatched. Germline V gives CDR1 SGHTS, CDR2 YDEGEE. DNA for the CDR3: TGTGCCAGCACTAGCGGGGGCACAGATACGCAGTATTTT. This codes for CASTSGGTDTQYF.

The V gene is TRBV10-3, the J gene TRBJ2-7; TRBD2 might be the D (5 bases). The CDR3 length is 14 residues. CDR1 ENHRY and CDR2 SYGVKD come from the germline V gene. Trimming took 10 bases from V and 7 from J, leaving 23 bases between them. The CDR3 here is CATRTGPLTGEQYF. The DNA of the CDR3 is TGTGCCACCCGAACGGGTCCTTTAACGGGGGAGCAGTACTTC.

The J gene is TRBJ1-5, the V gene TRBV10-3; D unclear. Trimming left V 6 bases short and J 2 bases short, with 5 bases between. CDR1 is ENHRY, CDR2 SYGVKD, per germline. The CDR3 extends over 12 amino acids. The CDR3 loop reads CAIRGGNQPQHF. DNA for the CDR3: TGTGCCATCAGGGGCGGCAATCAGCCCCAGCATTTT.

The V gene is TRBV7-6, the J gene TRBJ2-7; 8 nucleotides match TRBD1. Trimming at V came to 5 bases and at J to 2 bases, leaving 5 bases not matched to a gene. The CDR3 has 14 amino acids. In germline, CDR1 is SGHVS, CDR2 FNYEAQ. The CDR3 DNA is TGTGCCAGCAGCCTATCGGACAGGGCCTACGAGCAGTACTTC. Amino acid sequence: CASSLSDRAYEQYF.

The DNA for the CDR3 is TGTGCCAGCAGCTTGGCCGGGGGGGCGAACACTGAAGCTTTCTTT. It encodes CASSLAGGANTEAFF. The chain joins TRBV5-4 to TRBJ1-1, with D possibly TRBD1 on 6 matching bases. Trimming took 0 bases from V and 1 from J, leaving 10 bases between them. The CDR3 is 15 amino acids. Germline assignment: CDR1 SGHNT and CDR2 YYREEE (reference sequence).

This clone was counted a single time. The genes are TRBV19 and TRBJ2-2, with D possibly TRBD1 on 6 matching bases. CDR1 and CDR2 from the germline V gene are LNHDA and SQIVND (reference sequence). The V end was cut by 6 bases, the J end by 2 bases, with 10 bases between. CDR3 size: 14 residues. CDR3 in amino acids: CASRNRANTGELFF. CDR3 DNA: TGTGCCAGTAGAAACAGGGCTAACACCGGGGAGCTGTTTTTT.

The V call is TRBV2, the J call TRBJ2-3; TRBD2 matches 12 bases. The CDR3 is 16 residues long. Germline V gene lookup returns CDR1 SNHLY and CDR2 FYNNEI. Unmatched junction bases numbered 9, after V lost 5 bases and J lost 6 bases. The CDR3 is CASSPLAGGPSDTQYF. CDR3 in DNA: TGTGCCAGCAGTCCCCTAGCGGGGGGGCCGTCCGATACGCAGTATTTT.

Remarks on this clone: At the DNA level, this CDR3 is encoded by other sequences in the same sample as well. This CDR3 is CASSLGGRGASYNSPLHF. CDR3 DNA: TGTGCCAGCAGCTTGGGGGGGCGGGGAGCCTCCTATAATTCACCCCTCCACTTT. V and J are TRBV5-6 and TRBJ1-6, with D maybe TRBD1 (6 bases). Trimming stripped 0 bases from V and 0 bases from J, with 13 bases between. The CDR3 runs to 18 residues. Germline CDR1 is SGHDT and CDR2 is YYEEEE.

The chain links TRBV7-3 to TRBJ2-1; maybe TRBD2 (5 bases). The CDR3 covers 15 residues. V shed 5 bases and J shed 1 base, with 12 bases lying between them. Germline V gives CDR1 SGHTA, CDR2 FQGTGA. CDR3 DNA: TGTGCCAGCAGCCACGGGGAGAGGTCCTACAATGAGCAGTTCTTC. Protein product: CASSHGERSYNEQFF. Looking up the rest from reference TRBV7-3 and TRBJ2-1 gives the full variable domain: GAGVSQTPSNKVTEKGKYVELRCDPISGHTALYWYRQSLGQGPEFLIYFQGTGAADDSGLPNDRFFAVRPEGSVSTLKIQRTERGDSAVYLCASSHGERSYNEQFFGPGTRLTVL.

This clone was observed a single time. The J gene is TRBJ1-6, the V gene TRBV5-6; D ambiguous. V shed 2 bases and J shed 7 bases, with 10 bases lying between them. Germline V lookup: CDR1 SGHDT, CDR2 YYEEEE. The CDR3 length is 14 residues. CDR3 in DNA: TGTGCCAGCAGCTTTGGACCCTCGAATTCACCCCTCCACTTT. Translating it yields CASSFGPSNSPLHF.

This clone was seen a handful of times. V is TRBV7-8 and J is TRBJ1-6, with D possibly matching TRBD1 (5 bases). The germline V and J ends were trimmed by 1 base and 5 bases, with 9 bases remaining between them. There are 15 residues in the CDR3. Per the germline V gene, CDR1 is SGHVS and CDR2 is FQNEAQ. The CDR3 spells CASSLGGTNNSPLHF. The DNA of the CDR3 is TGTGCCAGCAGCTTAGGCGGGACCAATAATTCACCCCTCCACTTT.

This clone occurred a few times. V gene TRBV4-1 combines with J gene TRBJ2-7; 10 bases agree with TRBD1. This CDR3 comprises 20 residues. V lost 1 base to trimming and J lost 9 bases; unmatched junction nucleotides: 24. The V gene's germline CDR1 is MGHRA and CDR2 YSYEKL. The CDR3 sequence: CASSQGLLRDRGDNPFSQYF. CDR3 sequence (DNA): TGCGCCAGCAGCCAAGGCCTCTTAAGGGACAGGGGCGATAATCCTTTTTCGCAGTACTTC.

The chain has TRBV19 and TRBJ2-3; possible D gene TRBD2, 5 bases. Looked up from germline, CDR1 is LNHDA and CDR2 is SQIVND (reference sequence). CDR3 size: 15 residues. The V end was cut by 8 bases, the J end by 4 bases, with 19 bases between. The CDR3 loop reads CASGHRRGGSDTQYF. The DNA for the CDR3 is TGTGCCAGTGGTCACCGACGGGGTGGTTCAGATACGCAGTATTTT.

The count of this clone is one. This chain links TRBV11-1 with TRBJ2-5; TRBD2 agrees at 9 bases. This CDR3 contains 15 residues. From germline, CDR1 is SGHAT and CDR2 FQDESV (reference sequence). Germline trimming cut 2 bases from V and 3 bases from J; bases unmatched to any gene: 4. The CDR3 DNA sequence: TGTGCCAGCAGCTTATTGGGCGGGGGGGAAGAGACCCAGTACTTC. It codes for CASSLLGGGEETQYF.

This chain joins TRBV18 and TRBJ1-5; 7 bases are shared with TRBD1. Trimming cost V 4 bases and J 4 bases; bases outside gene matches: 7. Germline values: CDR1 KGHSH, CDR2 LQKENI. There are 15 residues in the CDR3. CDR3 sequence reads: CASSQGTDGNQPQHF. The DNA of the CDR3 is TGTGCCAGCTCACAGGGGACAGACGGGAATCAGCCCCAGCATTTT.

This chain joins TRBV7-9 and TRBJ1-3, with D unclear. The length of the CDR3 is 15 residues. V lost 1 base to trimming and J lost 1 base, with 8 bases between them. Germline V CDR1 and CDR2: SEHNR, FQNEAQ (reference sequence). The CDR3 is CASSLVVGSGNTIYF. The CDR3 nucleotides read TGTGCCAGCAGCTTAGTGGTGGGTTCTGGAAACACCATATATTTT.